This TCR beta chain was sequenced for a study of shared clonotypes between healthy human individuals. Overall study findings and caveats: Non-shared clonotypes displayed generation probabilities falling below those of clonotypes present in all four donors.

CD45RO-negative CD8 cells positively selected for CCR7 made up the naive population, which excluded terminally differentiated effector memory CD45RA+ cells. The V gene's germline CDR1 is MNHEY and CDR2 SVGAGI. V was pared by 0 bases and J by 8 bases, with 11 bases between. CDR3 size: 14 residues. Assay: immunoSEQ multiplex PCR; the TCRdb copy retains only in-frame clones and omits some. The sample records some 2,000,000 clones, 85% to 95% being singletons. As concerns this clone: As yet, its antigen is unknown.

The sequencing sample was made of naive CD8+ T cells sorted from blood. The sequence was collected from a man younger than 35 in good health. The chain carries TRBV6-5 and TRBJ2-1; D not certain. CDR3 in amino acids: CASSYSGLRHEQFF. CDR3 nucleotide sequence: TGTGCCAGCAGTTACTCGGGTCTGCGACATGAGCAGTTCTTC.